These T cell receptor beta chains were read from a single sample in a study of blood T cell repertoires in COVID-19. Sequenced by immunoSEQ multiplex PCR; TCRdb stores in-frame clones only, minus some. Of about 41,000 clones listed, about 85% are singletons. Sequenced input: peripheral blood. The source of these receptors is an elderly woman with acute or convalescent COVID-19. Each CDR3 is given with its conserved first and last residue. D genes are given only for firm matches. Clone size appears in some rows only: once, few, many, or a class for an expanded clone.

TRBV28	.	.	TRBJ1-3	TGTGCCAGCAGTCCCACGGGTAGGGGAAACACCATATATTTT	CASSPTGRGNTIYF
TRBV27	.	.	TRBJ1-1	TGTGCCAGCAGTTCTACTGACAGGCCGAACACTGAAGCTTTCTTT	CASSSTDRPNTEAFF
TRBV7-2	.	TRBD2	TRBJ2-1	TGTGCCAGCAGCTTAGCCTCCGGGACTAGCGGGGGTAATGAGCAGTTCTTC	CASSLASGTSGGNEQFF
TRBV4-1	.	.	TRBJ2-2	TGCGCCAGCAGCCAAGGGTGGAACGAGGCCGGGGAGCTGTTTTTT	CASSQGWNEAGELFF
TRBV7-8	.	TRBD1	TRBJ1-3	TGTGCCAGCAGCTCCACAGGGGGTTTCCCTGGAAACACCATATATTTT	CASSSTGGFPGNTIYF
TRBV6-6	.	.	TRBJ1-3	TGTGCCAGCAGTTACGGGGGGGGAAACACCATATATTTT	CASSYGGGNTIYF
TRBV4-3	.	TRBD2	TRBJ2-1	TGCGCCAGCAGCCAATCGAGGGCTAGCGGGAACGAGTTCTTC	CASSQSRASGNEFF
TRBV2	few	TRBD2	TRBJ2-5	TGTGCCAGCAGTGAACGGGCGACTAGCGGGGGGGCCGGGGAGACCCAGTACTTC	CASSERATSGGAGETQYF
TRBV9	.	TRBD2	TRBJ2-5	TGTGCCAGCAGCGTATTCGGGGGGGCCCAAGAGACCCAGTACTTC	CASSVFGGAQETQYF
TRBV13	.	.	TRBJ1-1	TGTGCCAGCAGCTTTCAAGGAGGGCGTGAAGCTTTCTTT	CASSFQGGREAFF
TRBV6-5	.	.	TRBJ2-7	TGTGCCAGCAGTTGGACAGCAGAGGTCTACGAGCAGTACTTC	CASSWTAEVYEQYF
TRBV5-6	.	.	TRBJ2-3	TGTGCCAGCAGCTTGGCGGGCGGGGGCCCTCATAGTACGCAGTATTTT	CASSLAGGGPHSTQYF
TRBV4-1	.	.	TRBJ1-6	TGCGCCAGCAGCCAAGATTGGAGGGGCGCGAGGTCACCCCTCCACTTT	CASSQDWRGARSPLHF
TRBV18	.	.	TRBJ2-2	TGTGCCAGCTCACCAGTCCAGAACACCGGGGAGCTGTTTTTT	CASSPVQNTGELFF
TRBV6-2/TRBV6-3	.	TRBD1	TRBJ1-2	TGTGCCAGCAGTTCTCGACAGGGACAGATCGATGGCTACACCTTC	CASSSRQGQIDGYTF
TRBV5-4	.	TRBD1	TRBJ1-6	TGTGCCAGCAGCCTCGAGGGACAGAGCTCCTATAATTCACCCCTCCACTTT	CASSLEGQSSYNSPLHF
TRBV14	.	.	TRBJ1-1	TGTGCCAGCAGCCAAGGAGGCAGGGGAAGGGTTGCTGAAGCTTTCTTT	CASSQGGRGRVAEAFF
TRBV11-3	.	.	TRBJ2-3	TGTGCCAGCAGCTCTCTTGGGGCCAGCACAGATACGCAGTATTTT	CASSSLGASTDTQYF
TRBV6-6	.	TRBD2	TRBJ2-3	TGTGCCAGCCTAGCGGGGGCCCGAGGGTATACGCAGTATTTT	CASLAGARGYTQYF
TRBV19	.	.	TRBJ1-6	TGTGCCAGTAGTATAGACGGAACTCGGGCACCCCTCCACTTT	CASSIDGTRAPLHF
TRBV3-1/TRBV3-2	.	TRBD2	TRBJ2-1	TGTGCCGCTCAGGCGGGCGGGGGGAACTCCTACAATGAGCAGTTCTTC	CAAQAGGGNSYNEQFF
TRBV7-2	.	.	TRBJ1-6	TGTGCCAGCAGCTTACGTGGACAAGATAATTCACCCCTCCACTTT	CASSLRGQDNSPLHF
TRBV10-3	.	.	TRBJ1-3	TGTGCCATCAGTGAGACAGCGGCCGGAAACACCATATATTTT	CAISETAAGNTIYF
TRBV9	.	TRBD1	TRBJ1-2	TGTGCCAGCAGCCCCACACAGGGGGGATATTTTGGCTACACCTTC	CASSPTQGGYFGYTF
TRBV6-5	once	TRBD1	TRBJ2-7	TGTGCCAGTCGGACAGGGGATAACGAGCAGTACTTC	CASRTGDNEQYF
TRBV5-4	few	.	TRBJ2-3	TGTGCCAGCAGCTTGGACAGTACGCAGTATTTT	CASSLDSTQYF
TRBV6-5	once	TRBD1	TRBJ1-3	TGTGCCAGCACGAGGGGGCAAGGAAACACCATATATTTT	CASTRGQGNTIYF
TRBV30	.	.	TRBJ1-2	TGTGCCTGGAATGGGGGGGTCGACTATGGCTACACCTTC	CAWNGGVDYGYTF
TRBV11-3	few	.	TRBJ2-2	TGTGCCAGCAGCTTGACCTGGGCCTCGAACACCGGGGAGCTGTTTTTT	CASSLTWASNTGELFF
TRBV4-1	.	.	TRBJ1-5	TGCGCCAGCAGCCAGGGGACACTACCCAATCAGCCCCAGCATTTT	CASSQGTLPNQPQHF
TRBV11-2	.	TRBD1	TRBJ2-7	TGTGCCAGCACCGGGGACAGGGGGCTATACGAGCAGTACTTC	CASTGDRGLYEQYF
TRBV6-5	.	TRBD1	TRBJ1-3	TGTGCCAGCAGTCGGGACAGGGCTGCGAACACCATATATTTT	CASSRDRAANTIYF
TRBV12-3/TRBV12-4	.	.	TRBJ2-7	TGTGCCAGCCGGGACACCCACACCGGCGAGCAGTACTTC	CASRDTHTGEQYF
TRBV13	.	TRBD1	TRBJ2-5	TGTGCCAGCAGCTTCGGGACAGGGGGACAGACCCAGTACTTC	CASSFGTGGQTQYF
TRBV19	.	.	TRBJ1-6	TGTGCCAGTAGTATGCCCTCCACAGAGGGGGCCCTCCACTTT	CASSMPSTEGALHF
TRBV5-6	.	TRBD1	TRBJ2-7	TGTGCCAGCAGCTCGACGGGGGGACAGGGCTACGAGCAGTACTTC	CASSSTGGQGYEQYF
TRBV2	.	TRBD2	TRBJ2-7	TGTGCCAGCAGTGTAGGCGGGGGACGAACCGAGCAGTACTTC	CASSVGGGRTEQYF
TRBV19	.	TRBD1	TRBJ2-7	TGTGCCAGTAGTCCTCTCCAGACAGGGGGAACTTACGAGCAGTACTTC	CASSPLQTGGTYEQYF
TRBV5-1	.	.	TRBJ1-2	TGCGCCAGCAGCTTATTAGGGGAACCTAACTATGGCTACACCTTC	CASSLLGEPNYGYTF
TRBV6-6	.	.	TRBJ1-5	TGTGCCAGCAGTTACACGGAAGCGAATCAGCCCCAGCATTTT	CASSYTEANQPQHF
TRBV5-4	.	.	TRBJ2-1	TGTGCCAGCAGCTTAAGGGCAGGGAAGAACAATGAGCAGTTCTTC	CASSLRAGKNNEQFF
TRBV11-2	once	TRBD1	TRBJ2-7	TGTGCCAGCAGCTTAAACTCGGCAGGGGGCTTCTACGAGCAGTACTTC	CASSLNSAGGFYEQYF
TRBV27	.	.	TRBJ2-2	TGTGCCAGCAGTTTTAATCGGGTAACCGGGGAGCTGTTTTTT	CASSFNRVTGELFF
TRBV7-9	once	TRBD1	TRBJ1-1	TGTGCCAGCAGCGCACAGGGGCGGAACACTGAAGCTTTCTTT	CASSAQGRNTEAFF
TRBV2	.	.	TRBJ2-4	TGTGCCTGCGGCGAGTCGGGGGGCCCAGTGAACATTCAGTACTTC	CACGESGGPVNIQYF
TRBV5-5	.	TRBD1	TRBJ1-2	TGTGCCAGCAGCCGGACAGGGAGTTATGGCTACACCTTC	CASSRTGSYGYTF
TRBV2	.	.	TRBJ1-1	TGTGCCAGCAGCGTCGACAGAACGAACACTGAAGCTTTCTTT	CASSVDRTNTEAFF
TRBV3-1/TRBV3-2	.	.	TRBJ1-6	TGTGCCAGCAGCAACCAGGGAAATTCACCCCTCCACTTT	CASSNQGNSPLHF
TRBV14	.	.	TRBJ1-1	TGTGCCAGCAGCCAAGATCTATCAGGGACTGAAGCTTTCTTT	CASSQDLSGTEAFF
TRBV11-3	.	.	TRBJ1-2	TGTGCCAGCAGCTTAGATCGTACGGTAGCCCCTGGAGGCTACACCTTC	CASSLDRTVAPGGYTF
TRBV4-3	few	.	TRBJ2-6	TGCGCCAGCAGCCAAGACACAACTGGGGCCAACGTCCTGACTTTC	CASSQDTTGANVLTF
TRBV7-9	.	TRBD1	TRBJ1-1	TGTGCCAGCAGCTTAGCCAGGGGGCTAGGAAACACTGAAGCTTTCTTT	CASSLARGLGNTEAFF
TRBV6-1	.	TRBD1	TRBJ2-7	TGTGCCAGCAGTGAAGCTGGGGGGCAGGGGGCGGGTCGAGGCTACGAGCAGTACTTC	CASSEAGGQGAGRGYEQYF
TRBV5-1	.	TRBD1	TRBJ2-1	TGCGCCAGCAGCTTGGAACAGGGGGCTCAGGAGCAGTTCTTC	CASSLEQGAQEQFF
TRBV7-7	.	TRBD2	TRBJ2-2	TGTGCCAGCAGCTTGGCCCGCGGGGGGGACACCGGGGAGCTGTTTTTT	CASSLARGGDTGELFF
TRBV3-1/TRBV3-2	.	.	TRBJ1-6	TGTGCCAGCAGCCAAGAGACACCGGATAATTCACCCCTCCACTTT	CASSQETPDNSPLHF
TRBV7-9	.	.	TRBJ2-2	TGTGCCAGCAGCTCCCTTGCGGCGAACACCGGGGAGCTGTTTTTT	CASSSLAANTGELFF
TRBV28	.	.	TRBJ1-4	TGTGCCAGCAGTTTTGGTGCGGTAGGGGGTGGGTATGAAAAACTGTTTTTT	CASSFGAVGGGYEKLFF
TRBV7-8	.	.	TRBJ1-3	TGTGCCAGCAGCTTAAGACTATCCTCTGGAAACACCATATATTTT	CASSLRLSSGNTIYF
TRBV30	.	.	TRBJ1-6	TGTGCCTGGAAGCAGGGGAGCTCCTATAATTCACCCCTCCACTTT	CAWKQGSSYNSPLHF